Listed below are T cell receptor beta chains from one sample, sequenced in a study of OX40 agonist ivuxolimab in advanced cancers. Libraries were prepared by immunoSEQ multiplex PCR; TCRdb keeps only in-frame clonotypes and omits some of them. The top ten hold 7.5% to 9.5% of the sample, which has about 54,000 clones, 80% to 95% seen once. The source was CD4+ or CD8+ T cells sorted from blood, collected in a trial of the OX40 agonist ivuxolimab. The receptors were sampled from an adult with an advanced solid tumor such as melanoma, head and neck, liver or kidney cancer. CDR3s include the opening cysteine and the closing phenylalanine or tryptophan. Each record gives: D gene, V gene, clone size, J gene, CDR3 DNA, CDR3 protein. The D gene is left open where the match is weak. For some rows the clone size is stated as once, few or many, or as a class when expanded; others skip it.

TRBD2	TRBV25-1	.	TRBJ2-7	TGTGCCAGCAGTGACCTAGCGGGAGCTGCGGAGCAGTACTTC	CASSDLAGAAEQYF
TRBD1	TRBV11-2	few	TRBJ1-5	TGTGCCAGCAGCCCGACAGGGGGCCTCAATCAGCCCCAGCATTTT	CASSPTGGLNQPQHF
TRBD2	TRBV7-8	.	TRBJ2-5	TGTGCCAGCAGCTCGGGACTAGCGGGAGGCCAAGAGACCCAGTACTTC	CASSSGLAGGQETQYF
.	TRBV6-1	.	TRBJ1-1	TGTGCCAGCAGTGAAGCGTCAGGGATGAACACTGAAGCTTTCTTT	CASSEASGMNTEAFF
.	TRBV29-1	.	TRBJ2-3	TGCAGCGTTGAACGGACGCAAAGCACAGATACGCAGTATTTT	CSVERTQSTDTQYF
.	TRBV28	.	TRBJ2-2	TGTGCCAGCATGGGAAGGGGAGCGGAACTACCTTTCACCGGGGAGCTGTTTTTT	CASMGRGAELPFTGELFF
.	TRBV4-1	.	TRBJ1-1	TGCGCCAGCAGCCAAGAAGGGGGATACTACACTGAAGCTTTCTTT	CASSQEGGYYTEAFF
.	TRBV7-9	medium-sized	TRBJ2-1	TGTGCCAGCAGCTCCTCGACAGGCCCCAATGAGCAGTTCTTC	CASSSSTGPNEQFF
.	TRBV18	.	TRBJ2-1	TGTGCCAGCTCACCAAGCGCAGATACCTACAATGAGCAGTTCTTC	CASSPSADTYNEQFF
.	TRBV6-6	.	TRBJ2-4	TGTGCCAGCAGTTACTCAGGAGGGGCGGCGGACATTCAGTACTTC	CASSYSGGAADIQYF
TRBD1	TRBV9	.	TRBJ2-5	TGTGCCAGCAGCGTAAGAGGGGGCCTAGAGACCCAGTACTTC	CASSVRGGLETQYF
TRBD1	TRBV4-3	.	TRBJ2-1	TGCGCCAGCAGCCAAGATGGGACAGCGGTTAATGAGCAGTTCTTC	CASSQDGTAVNEQFF
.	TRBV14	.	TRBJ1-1	TGTGCCAGCACCCGGAGATTGAACACTGAAGCTTTCTTT	CASTRRLNTEAFF
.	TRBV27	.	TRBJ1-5	TGTGCCAGCAGTCCTCTATTGAGGGGGGCGAGTCAGCCCCAGCATTTT	CASSPLLRGASQPQHF
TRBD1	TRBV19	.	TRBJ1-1	TGTGCCAGTCGCGACAGGGAGGCTCCTGAAGCCTTCTTT	CASRDREAPEAFF
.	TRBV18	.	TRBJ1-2	TGTGCCAGCTCCCCCCCGATGTCTGGCGTCTTGGGCTACACCTTC	CASSPPMSGVLGYTF
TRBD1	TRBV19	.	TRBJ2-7	TGTGCCAGCGGGACAGTACACGAGCAGTACTTC	CASGTVHEQYF
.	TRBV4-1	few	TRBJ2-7	TGCGCCAGCAGCCAAGATCAGTATCCAGGCTACGAGCAGTACTTC	CASSQDQYPGYEQYF
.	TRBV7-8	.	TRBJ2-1	TGTGCCAGCAGCTTACGACTAGTAGCCGATGAGCAGTTCTTC	CASSLRLVADEQFF
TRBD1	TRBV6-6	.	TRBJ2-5	TGTGCCAGCAGTCCGCCGGGGACAGGGCAAGAGACCCAGTACTTC	CASSPPGTGQETQYF
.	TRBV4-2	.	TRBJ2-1	TGTGCCAGCAGCCAAGAACGGGGGCACATGGTGAAGTTCTTC	CASSQERGHMVKFF
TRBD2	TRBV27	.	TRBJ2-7	TGTGCCAGCAGTTTCGGACTAGCGGAGCCGCAGTACTTC	CASSFGLAEPQYF